In this sample, the clone carrying this T cell receptor (beta chain) turned up a few times. Its antigen is not identified. The protocol was immunoSEQ multiplex PCR, while the TCRdb copy is restricted to in-frame clones and leaves out a portion. The data show roughly 63,000 clones, under 80% seen once. This specimen comes from a study of vaccination effects on CD4 cells after COVID-19. Study-level points and caveats: Convalescent patients were scarce in the study, and it lacked early post-infection timepoints. Common cold coronavirus cross-reactivity was shown by only 1 of 255 vaccine-induced clones in healthy vaccinees.

Peptide-pool stimulation followed by sequencing identified expanded antigen-specific CD4+ clonotypes in the ViraFEST assay. Cells that had been cultured for 10 days were the source of isolated CD4+ T cells. Either the BNT162b2 or mRNA-1273 vaccine was given to participants in two doses. None of the vaccinated had previously contracted SARS-CoV-2, and their nucleocapsid antibodies tested negative. Wells of around 2.2 million PBMC each were grown with 10 IU/ml IL-2 and approximately 10 ug/ml peptides. CDR3 length equals 14 residues. Trimming stripped 10 bases from V and 2 bases from J, with 16 bases between. Germline V gene data show CDR1 as MNHEY and CDR2 as SVGAGI.

The V call is TRBV6-5, the J call TRBJ2-3; a possible D gene is TRBD1 (6 bases). The material was CD4+ T cells from PBMCs cultured with HCoV-OC43 spike peptides, obtained after COVID-19 vaccination. Stated subset: HCoV-OC43 spike overlapping peptide pool stimulation. The source is a human donor who received a COVID-19 vaccine. The CDR3 nucleotides are TGTGCCACCAATACAGGGCCCTCCACAGATACGCAGTATTTT. It is translated as CATNTGPSTDTQYF.